This T cell receptor (beta chain) was captured by sequencing in a study of CD8 T cells in Susac syndrome. With random hexamers, 0.5 to 1 ug RNA was reverse transcribed. Amplification of TCR beta CDR3 was carried out by immunoSEQ multiplex PCR, which covered 54 Vbeta and 13 Jbeta segments. TCRdb independently ran MiXCR on the immunoSEQ multiplex PCR reads; one entry per CDR3 protein. The sample comprises some 60,000 distinct CDR3 sequences, 90% to 95% of which are singletons, and 0.15% to 0.2% rests with the top ten. V lost 6 bases and J lost 4, with 16 bases in between. CDR1 and CDR2 from the germline V gene are MNHEY and SVGAGI. The CDR3 is made up of 15 amino acids. Negative isolation was applied to CD8+ and CD4+ T cells, and FACS enrichment was applied to TEMRA cells.

The source material was CD8+ T cells from PBMCs. V gene TRBV6-5 combines with J gene TRBJ2-1; TRBD1 is a possible D gene (5 bases). The sequence was obtained from a human donor in good health. The CDR3 DNA is TGTGCCAGCAGGCCAGGGATCCCCTCGTACAATGAGCAGTTCTTC. Translating it yields CASRPGIPSYNEQFF.